The sequence of this T cell receptor (beta chain) was determined in a study of T cells in Graves' hyperthyroidism and ophthalmopathy. Findings and caveats of the study: Model-based prediction identified ophthalmopathy a median approximately 6 months prior to its onset. Appearing also in blood were most of the thyroid clonotypes expanded above 0.001.

Trimming left V 3 bases short and J 5 bases short, with 7 bases between. In germline, CDR1 is KGHSH, CDR2 LQKENI. The length of the CDR3 is 12 residues. RNA transcripts provided the source from which TCR beta CDR3 regions were amplified. TCR CDR3 regions were first amplified by RT-PCR with HTBI primers. TCRdb redid the calling of the multiplex PCR reads with MiXCR, one entry per CDR3 protein. The repertoire holds about 200,000 distinct CDR3 sequences, with about 18% as singletons. This clonotype appeared many times. The antigen is undetermined. Hyperthyroidism had been newly diagnosed in patients aged 18 to 65, and its duration was under 2 months. Orbital computed tomography and thyroid ultrasound, together with serum TRAb and thyroxine and clinical symptoms, were used for diagnoses.

The chain carries TRBV18 and TRBJ2-5, with unresolved D. The clonotype was recovered from a man aged 40-50 years with Graves' hyperthyroidism. Material: blood. Here the CDR3 DNA reads TGTGCCAGCTCACCGGTTAGCGAGACCCAGTACTTC. It encodes CASSPVSETQYF. Full variable domain (outside the CDR3, taken from reference TRBV18 and TRBJ2-5): NAGVMQNPRHLVRRRGQEARLRCSPMKGHSHVYWYRQLPEEGLKFMVYLQKENIIDESGMPKERFSAEFPKEGPSILRIQQVVRGDSAAYFCASSPVSETQYFGPGTRLLVL.